These T cell receptor beta chains were read from a single sample in a study of shared T cell receptors in the human thymus. Method: immunoSEQ multiplex PCR; TCRdb's copy keeps in-frame clones and lacks some. Of some 720,000 clones in the sample, 70% to 90% were seen once. Another study also made use of these data, one on human thymus T cells.

Sequencing was performed on thymocytes. Receptors originate from a boy under three years old with a congenital heart defect. The CDR3 runs from the conserved cysteine through the conserved F or W. The order of the fields is J gene, clone size, V gene, CDR3 protein. Not every row has a clone size; where given, it reads once, few, many or a size class.

TRBJ2-5 | - | TRBV2 | CASTRETQYF
TRBJ2-3 | - | TRBV12-5 | CASGLEGRTQYF
TRBJ2-5 | - | TRBV29-1 | CSVLGQGRGFWAEETQYF
TRBJ1-2 | - | TRBV5-4 | CASSSEQGNDGYTF
TRBJ2-5 | - | TRBV5-4 | CASSLDRGPETQYF
TRBJ2-3 | - | TRBV4-3 | CASSQDRRETADTQYF
TRBJ2-3 | - | TRBV4-3 | CASRTWDREADTQYF
TRBJ1-5 | - | TRBV6-5 | CASSYARYQPQHF
TRBJ1-2 | - | TRBV6-5 | CASTYSGGGYTF
TRBJ2-5 | - | TRBV30 | CAWSVLWEVGETQYF
TRBJ1-2 | - | TRBV28 | CASRRVREGYGYTF
TRBJ1-2 | - | TRBV7-2 | CASSLYSQGITF
TRBJ1-1 | - | TRBV6-1 | CASSEGETGDTEAFF
TRBJ1-3 | few | TRBV2 | CASSEGGGSGNTIYF
TRBJ1-2 | few | TRBV10-3 | CAISEYRVGRLVYGYTF
TRBJ2-7 | - | TRBV27 | CASSLPPPQATSYEQYF
TRBJ2-1 | - | TRBV7-6 | CASSLTGGVNEQFF
TRBJ2-1 | - | TRBV7-9 | CASSLPDRGPYNEQFF
TRBJ2-7 | - | TRBV4-3 | CASSQEQGSYEQYF
TRBJ2-7 | - | TRBV7-2 | CASSLRGRADEQYF
TRBJ2-2 | once | TRBV27 | CATKPWDRYTGELFF
TRBJ2-2 | - | TRBV27 | CASRPPTGLANTGELFF
TRBJ2-7 | - | TRBV29-1 | CSVEGPGQGHEQYF
TRBJ1-2 | - | TRBV27 | CASKAAREDYGYTF
TRBJ2-5 | - | TRBV6-5 | CASSPTGQQETQYF
TRBJ2-1 | - | TRBV5-1 | CASSPGRSYNEQFF
TRBJ2-3 | - | TRBV9 | CASSVGVTSGSAGGTQYF
TRBJ2-1 | - | TRBV18 | CASSQNRDYPYGEQFF
TRBJ1-1 | - | TRBV4-1 | CASSQDRRERNTEAFF
TRBJ2-7 | - | TRBV7-9 | CASSFRAPGTSGPASEQYF
TRBJ2-7 | - | TRBV28 | CASSPKTVLIYEQYF
TRBJ2-2 | - | TRBV4-2 | CASSQDLTGQGLGTGELFF
TRBJ1-5 | once | TRBV28 | CASSLGPPGGNQPQHF
TRBJ2-3 | - | TRBV2 | CASNSGRADTQYF
TRBJ1-2 | - | TRBV7-2 | CASSLARVWGRGYTF
TRBJ2-1 | few | TRBV2 | CASSVSGQRYNEQFF
TRBJ2-2 | - | TRBV11-2 | CASSVGTGDNTGELFF
TRBJ2-5 | - | TRBV2 | CASSVSLEETQYF
TRBJ2-5 | - | TRBV7-2 | CASTKRREGLGRETQYF
TRBJ2-1 | - | TRBV10-2 | CASSDELAVKNEQFF